Sequencing of this T cell receptor (beta chain) was carried out in a study of OX40 agonist ivuxolimab in advanced cancers. In the study overall: Dose-escalation patients had hepatocellular carcinoma, melanoma, renal cell or head and neck cancer. Study results and limitations: No determination was made of the antigen specificity of the expanded peripheral T cells. CD4+ and CD8+ blood T cells expanded clonally by week 6 at 0.1 to 3.0 mg/kg.

The germline gives CDR1 SEHNR, CDR2 FQNEAQ (reference sequence). The CDR3 is 16 amino acids. Trimming cost V 1 base and J 2 bases, with 12 bases left between them. Individuals having autoimmune disease history or systemic immunosuppression were not enrolled. The repertoire was sequenced with immunoSEQ multiplex PCR; TCRdb's copy has only in-frame clones and lacks some. The table has fewer than 30,000 clones, 81% seen once. In the case of this clone: What it binds is not known.

Material: CD4+ or CD8+ T cells sorted from blood, obtained in a trial of the OX40 agonist ivuxolimab. The receptor comes from an adult with an advanced solid tumor such as melanoma, head and neck, liver or kidney cancer. This rearrangement joins TRBV7-9 to TRBJ2-1, with D possibly matching TRBD2 (5 bases). CDR3 nucleotides: TGTGCCAGCAGCTTAGTAACGGCGGGTCCCTACAATGAGCAGTTCTTC. Amino acid sequence: CASSLVTAGPYNEQFF.